This T cell receptor beta chain is from a study of vaccination and CD4 T cells after COVID-19. TCRdb re-derived calls from the PCR reads in MiXCR, one entry per CDR3 protein. The sample has fewer than 20,000 distinct CDR3 sequences, 62% seen once. From germline, CDR1 is MNHNS and CDR2 SASEGT. This CDR3 is 15 amino acids long. The V and J ends lost 6 bases and 2 bases respectively, with 14 bases between them. This clonotype showed up just a few times. The sequencing used CD4+ T cells from blood, collected before SARS-CoV-2 vaccination. The chain recombines TRBV6-1 with TRBJ1-5; perhaps TRBD1 as D (5 bases). This sequence originates from a human donor who had recovered from COVID-19. CDR3 residues: CASSRAQGRNQPQHF. The CDR3 region has the DNA TGTGCCAGCAGCAGGGCCCAGGGACGCAATCAGCCCCAGCATTTT.